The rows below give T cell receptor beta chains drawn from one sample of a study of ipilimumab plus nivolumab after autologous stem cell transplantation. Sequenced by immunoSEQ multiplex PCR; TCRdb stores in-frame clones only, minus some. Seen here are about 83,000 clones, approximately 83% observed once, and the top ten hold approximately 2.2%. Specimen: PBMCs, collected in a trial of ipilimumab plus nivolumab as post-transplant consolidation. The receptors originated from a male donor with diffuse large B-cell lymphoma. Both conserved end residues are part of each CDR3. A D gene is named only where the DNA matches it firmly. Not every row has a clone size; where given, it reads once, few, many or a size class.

cdr3_nt: TGTGCCAGCAGTCCGGTTGGGCAGGGATTGAGCTATGGCTACACCTTC
cdr3_aa: CASSPVGQGLSYGYTF
d_call: NA
v_call: TRBV28
j_call: TRBJ1-2
clone_size: NA

cdr3_nt: TGTGCCAGCAGCTTGGCAGGGGGGCCAGGCGAAAAACTGTTTTTT
cdr3_aa: CASSLAGGPGEKLFF
d_call: TRBD1
v_call: TRBV5-6
j_call: TRBJ1-4
clone_size: once

cdr3_nt: TGTGCCAGCAGTTACTCGGTAGAGAGCATTAATGAGCAGTTCTTC
cdr3_aa: CASSYSVESINEQFF
d_call: NA
v_call: TRBV6-6
j_call: TRBJ2-1
clone_size: NA

cdr3_nt: TGTGCCACGGGGGGGGGCTCCTACAATGAGCAGTTCTTC
cdr3_aa: CATGGGSYNEQFF
d_call: TRBD2
v_call: TRBV5-4
j_call: TRBJ2-1
clone_size: NA

cdr3_nt: TGTGCCAGCAGCCCAGGGGCAGGGTCGAACACTGAAGCTTTCTTT
cdr3_aa: CASSPGAGSNTEAFF
d_call: NA
v_call: TRBV7-2
j_call: TRBJ1-1
clone_size: NA

cdr3_nt: TGTGCTAACAAAAGGGGACTGTTGGATACGCAGTATTTT
cdr3_aa: CANKRGLLDTQYF
d_call: NA
v_call: TRBV30
j_call: TRBJ2-3
clone_size: NA

cdr3_nt: TGTGCCAGCAGTGCCCTGACAGGGGGTGGGGAGACCCAGTACTTC
cdr3_aa: CASSALTGGGETQYF
d_call: TRBD1
v_call: TRBV2
j_call: TRBJ2-5
clone_size: NA

cdr3_nt: TGTGCCTGTTGGGCGACAGGGTCTAAATACGAGCAGTACTTC
cdr3_aa: CACWATGSKYEQYF
d_call: TRBD1
v_call: TRBV30
j_call: TRBJ2-7
clone_size: NA

cdr3_nt: TGTGCCGCGGACAAACCGGGGGAGCAGTTCTTC
cdr3_aa: CAADKPGEQFF
d_call: NA
v_call: TRBV6-1
j_call: TRBJ2-1
clone_size: NA

cdr3_nt: TGTGCCAGCAGTGCAAGGCCTCCGGGACAGGGTCGTGAAAAACTGTTTTTT
cdr3_aa: CASSARPPGQGREKLFF
d_call: TRBD1
v_call: TRBV2
j_call: TRBJ1-4
clone_size: few

cdr3_nt: TGTGCCAGTAGTACCGGGGACAGTCTGAAGGTTAAGTACTTC
cdr3_aa: CASSTGDSLKVKYF
d_call: TRBD1
v_call: TRBV19
j_call: TRBJ2-7
clone_size: few